This passage covers 32 T cell receptor beta chains from one sample sequenced in a study of T cell responses to AZD1222 COVID-19 vaccine listed by TCRdb under 2021. What this sample's time point label stands for: baseline before first vaccination. The library relied on the immunoSEQ multiplex PCR assay. TCRdb obtained this table from immuneACCESS and retained in-frame rearrangements with V and J assigned. These tables miss some clones; where compared with another copy, unresolved V genes account for less than half of the shortfall, and the remainder is unexplained. The sample data list about 120,000 clones, and around nine tenths of these were observed just once. The top ten hold over 8.5% of the sample. The sequenced sample was peripheral blood, obtained on day 0 of AZD1222 vaccination. Source of these receptors: an adult in good health.

CDR3 in amino acids: CASSYTPNTGELFF. In nucleotides, the CDR3 is TGCGCCAGCAGCTATACACCGAACACCGGGGAGCTGTTTTTT. The V call is TRBV5-1, the J call TRBJ2-2; D ambiguous. Germline CDR1 and CDR2: SGHRS and YFSETQ. This CDR3 region has 14 residues. Trimming removed 3 bases at V and 0 bases at J, with 6 bases between. Combining the CDR3 with reference TRBV5-1 and TRBJ2-2 gives the whole variable domain KAGVTQTPRYLIKTRGQQVTLSCSPISGHRSVSWYQQTPGQGLQFLFEYFSETQRNKGNFPGRFSGRQFSNSRSEMNVSTLELGDSALYLCASSYTPNTGELFFGEGSRLTVL.

This rearrangement joins TRBV3-1 (or the pseudogene TRBV3-2) to TRBJ1-2; TRBD1 might be the D (5 bases). CDR1 is LGHDT and CDR2 is YNNKEL in the germline V gene (reference sequence). Trimming took off 3 bases at V and 1 base at J, with 21 bases between the two ends. The CDR3 length is 18 residues. CDR3: CASSHHPPGARGNYGYTF. In DNA, the CDR3 is TGTGCCAGCAGCCACCACCCCCCCGGGGCCCGGGGTAACTATGGCTACACCTTC.

This chain uses TRBV29-1 with TRBJ1-1, with D uncertain. The V and J ends lost 6 bases and 0 bases respectively, with 8 bases between them. CDR1 SQVTM and CDR2 ANQGSEA come from the germline V gene. CDR3 size: 12 residues. The CDR3 spells CSVGTLNTEAFF. The CDR3 DNA is TGCAGCGTGGGCACACTGAACACTGAAGCTTTCTTT.

The rearrangement links TRBV25-1 to TRBJ2-2; D is ambiguous. V was pared by 1 base and J by 1 base, with 13 bases between. CDR3 length equals 17 residues. Germline CDR1 reads MGHDK; CDR2 reads SYGVNS. The CDR3 reads CASSESGRPGNTGELFF. The CDR3 DNA sequence: TGTGCCAGCAGTGAATCGGGCCGCCCGGGGAACACCGGGGAGCTGTTTTTT.

The chain combines TRBV25-1 with TRBJ1-2; 8 nucleotides agree with TRBD1. Trimming took 4 bases from V and 6 from J; bases not matched to a gene: 7. Germline lookup yields CDR1 MGHDK and CDR2 SYGVNS. CDR3 length equals 14 residues. The chain's CDR3 is CASSGPTGENGYTF. CDR3 in DNA: TGTGCCAGCAGTGGACCGACAGGGGAAAATGGCTACACCTTC.

The chain employs TRBV29-1 and TRBJ1-2; no reliable D call. Looked up from germline, CDR1 is SQVTM and CDR2 is ANQGSEA. V gave up 5 bases and J gave up 4 bases, with 8 bases separating them. The CDR3 sequence is 11 residues long. The CDR3 spells CSVRASYGYTF. As DNA, the CDR3 is TGCAGCGTTAGGGCCAGCTATGGCTACACCTTC.

The rearrangement joins TRBV18 to TRBJ1-5, with TRBD1 as a possible D gene (5 bases). The CDR3 runs 16 residues. The V gene lost 0 bases and the J gene lost 6 bases, with 15 bases spanning the gap. Germline CDR1 and CDR2: KGHSH and LQKENI. CDR3 DNA sequence: TGTGCCAGCTCACCACCCGCAGGGTCTGGCATTCAGCCCCAGCATTTT. The encoded protein is CASSPPAGSGIQPQHF.

The CDR3 nucleotides read TGTGCCAGCAGCTCGGGGGGGGCTCAAGCCTATGGCTACACCTTC. Residues: CASSSGGAQAYGYTF. The chain couples TRBV7-8 to TRBJ1-2; D is perhaps TRBD1 (6 bases). Trimming stripped 4 bases from V and 4 bases from J, with 16 bases between. The germline CDR1 and CDR2 sequences are SGHVS and FQNEAQ. The CDR3 extends over 15 amino acids.

In DNA, the CDR3 is TGTGCCTGGATGGGCAGCGGCACAGATACGCAGTATTTT. It yields the protein CAWMGSGTDTQYF. The rearrangement uses TRBV30 and TRBJ2-3; no reliable D call. From germline, CDR1 is GTSNPN and CDR2 SVGIG (reference sequence). The CDR3 is 13 amino acids. V gave up 4 bases and J gave up 1 base, with 9 bases separating them. The variable domain in full, with the rest retrieved from reference TRBV30 and TRBJ2-3, is SQTIHQWPATLVQPVGSPLSLECTVEGTSNPNLYWYRQAAGRGLQLLFYSVGIGQISSEVPQNLSASRPQDRQFILSSKKLLLSDSGFYLCAWMGSGTDTQYFGPGTRLTVL.

V usage is TRBV6-5 and J usage is TRBJ2-7; 8 positions match TRBD1. Germline CDR1 is MNHEY and CDR2 is SVGAGI. The CDR3 has 14 residues. V lost 6 bases and J lost 6; bases outside the gene matches: 10. In nucleotides, the CDR3 is TGTGCCAGCAGACCCGACAGGGGCCCGATCGAGCAGTACTTC. Protein product: CASRPDRGPIEQYF.

The chain uses TRBV7-2 and TRBJ2-5, with D possibly matching TRBD2 (7 bases). Deletions cut 0 bases from V and 6 bases from J, with 17 bases between. Germline values: CDR1 SGHTA, CDR2 FQGNSA. The CDR3 is 16 amino acids. CDR3 sequence reads: CASSLAGGLGIKTQYF. The CDR3 DNA reads as TGTGCCAGCAGCTTAGCGGGGGGGCTAGGGATCAAGACCCAGTACTTC.

The V call is TRBV15, the J call TRBJ1-5; perhaps TRBD1 as D (6 bases). Trimming pared 0 bases from V and 4 bases from J, leaving 10 bases between. CDR3 length equals 15 residues. Germline loops: CDR1 LNHNV, CDR2 YYDKDF (reference sequence). This CDR3 reads CATSRDVRGNQPQHF. The CDR3 region has the DNA TGTGCCACCAGCAGAGATGTCAGGGGAAATCAGCCCCAGCATTTT.

The chain uses TRBV5-1 and TRBJ2-3; 7 nucleotides agree with TRBD1. Germline V lookup: CDR1 SGHRS, CDR2 YFSETQ. The CDR3 is made up of 16 amino acids. Germline trimming cut 0 bases from V and 3 bases from J; bases unmatched to any gene: 7. CDR3 amino acids: CASSLGGGAGTDTQYF. CDR3 coding DNA: TGCGCCAGCAGCTTGGGAGGGGGCGCCGGGACAGATACGCAGTATTTT. Supplemented by reference TRBV5-1 and TRBJ2-3, the full variable domain reads KAGVTQTPRYLIKTRGQQVTLSCSPISGHRSVSWYQQTPGQGLQFLFEYFSETQRNKGNFPGRFSGRQFSNSRSEMNVSTLELGDSALYLCASSLGGGAGTDTQYFGPGTRLTVL.

In DNA, the CDR3 is TGTGCCAGCACCCAACATGGGGAGACCTACGAGCAGTACTTC. Encoded protein: CASTQHGETYEQYF. The J gene is TRBJ2-7, the V gene TRBV6-5, with D maybe TRBD2 (5 bases). Trimming removed 7 bases from V and 2 bases from J, with 15 bases in between. Germline V gene lookup returns CDR1 MNHEY and CDR2 SVGAGI. The length of the CDR3 is 14 residues.

This clone appeared a single time. The CDR3 nucleotides are TGCAGTGCCACGACCTACTATGGCTACACCTTC. Protein sequence: CSATTYYGYTF. The chain carries TRBV20-1 and TRBJ1-2, with D unclear. The CDR3 sequence is 11 residues long. Germline loops: CDR1 DFQATT, CDR2 SNEGSKA (reference sequence). The ends were cut back, 6 bases at V and 3 bases at J, with 8 bases in the middle.

This sequence joins TRBV6-2 or TRBV6-3 and TRBJ2-5; D is unclear. V was clipped by 0 bases and J by 3 bases, with 11 bases between them. This CDR3 comprises 15 residues. Per the germline V gene, CDR1 is MNHEY and CDR2 is SVGEGT. This CDR3 is CASSYSMGSKETQYF. In DNA form, the CDR3 reads TGTGCCAGCAGTTACTCGATGGGTAGCAAAGAGACCCAGTACTTC.

The J gene is TRBJ1-1, the V gene TRBV5-1; no clear D. Germline V gene data show CDR1 as SGHRS and CDR2 as YFSETQ. The V and J ends lost 2 bases and 1 base respectively, with 6 bases between them. The CDR3 is 13 residues long. CDR3 protein: CASSFRQNTEAFF. CDR3 bases: TGCGCCAGCAGCTTCCGACAGAACACTGAAGCTTTCTTT.

This clone was picked up a small number of times. This rearrangement joins TRBV11-2 to TRBJ2-2; D remains unclear. Trimming pared 5 bases from V and 2 bases from J, leaving 12 bases between. This CDR3 is built from 15 residues. The V gene's germline CDR1 is SGHAT and CDR2 FQNNGV. CDR3 loop: CASSDWEVNTGELFF. CDR3 sequence (DNA): TGTGCCAGCAGCGATTGGGAAGTCAACACCGGGGAGCTGTTTTTT.

This CDR3 reads CASSRDGATNEKLFF. The CDR3 nucleotides read TGCGCCAGCAGCCGTGACGGAGCGACTAATGAAAAACTGTTTTTT. V gene TRBV5-1 combines with J gene TRBJ1-4; D gene ambiguous. Germline V gives CDR1 SGHRS, CDR2 YFSETQ. Trimming shortened V by 4 bases and J by 2 bases, and 12 bases separated the two germline ends. The CDR3 is 15 residues long.

The chain has TRBV9 and TRBJ1-4; the D gene is possibly TRBD1 (6 bases). In germline, CDR1 is SGDLS, CDR2 YYNGEE. Trimming left V 4 bases short and J 7 bases short, with 20 bases between. This CDR3 is 16 amino acids long. This CDR3 is CASSPRGRGTAEKLFF. The CDR3 nucleotides read TGTGCCAGCAGCCCAAGGGGCAGGGGCACGGCTGAAAAACTGTTTTTT. Variable domain in full (rest from reference TRBV9 and TRBJ1-4): DSGVTQTPKHLITATGQRVTLRCSPRSGDLSVYWYQQSLDQGLQFLIQYYNGEERAKGNILERFSAQQFPDLHSELNLSSLELGDSALYFCASSPRGRGTAEKLFFGSGTQLSVL.

This chain connects TRBV28 to TRBJ1-3; maybe TRBD1 (5 bases). Trimming stripped 6 bases from V and 15 bases from J, with 21 bases between. The CDR3 contains 13 residues. Germline values: CDR1 MDHEN, CDR2 SYDVKM. In nucleotides, the CDR3 is TGTGCCAGCAGCCCCAGGGTCCTCGGTCCGGAATATTTT. Its translation: CASSPRVLGPEYF.

This sequence joins TRBV24-1 and TRBJ2-5; 12 nucleotides match TRBD1. The germline V gene encodes CDR1 KGHDR and CDR2 SFDVKD. V shed 2 bases and J 0 bases; nucleotides not matched to a gene: 12. This CDR3 region has 20 residues. The chain's CDR3 is CATSDSSGTGGFGYQETQYF. The CDR3 DNA reads as TGTGCCACCAGTGATTCCTCCGGGACAGGGGGCTTTGGGTACCAAGAGACCCAGTACTTC.

The V call is TRBV11-3, the J call TRBJ2-2; D not certain. Between the trimmed V and J ends, which lost 5 bases and 5 bases, there was a span of 12 bases. The germline CDR1 and CDR2 sequences are SGHNT and YENEEA. The CDR3 has 14 amino acids. For the CDR3, the DNA is TGTGCCAGCAGCCAAGCCGCAAGGACCGGGGAGCTGTTTTTT. As protein: CASSQAARTGELFF.

V gene TRBV10-3 combines with J gene TRBJ2-7; D is perhaps TRBD1 (6 bases). Germline CDR1 ENHRY, CDR2 SYGVKD. This CDR3 contains 15 residues. Trimming took 2 bases from V and 0 from J, leaving 11 bases between them. The DNA for the CDR3 is TGTGCCATCAGTGAGCCCCAGGGGAACTCCTACGAGCAGTACTTC. Translation: CAISEPQGNSYEQYF.

The rearrangement joins TRBV12-5 to TRBJ2-2; 10 bases align to TRBD1. Trimming removed 3 bases from V and 6 bases from J; junction bases left unmatched: 10. The CDR3 contains 17 residues. CDR1 and CDR2 from the germline V gene are LGHNT and FRNRAP. CDR3: CASGFIPGTGVPGELFF. CDR3 sequence (DNA): TGTGCTAGTGGTTTCATCCCCGGGACAGGGGTTCCCGGGGAGCTGTTTTTT.

The rearrangement uses TRBV3-1 (or the pseudogene TRBV3-2) and TRBJ1-3; D is ambiguous. V was clipped by 4 bases and J by 0 bases, with 10 bases between them. This CDR3 comprises 15 residues. Germline CDR1 and CDR2: LGHDT and YNNKEL (reference sequence). CDR3 sequence (DNA): TGTGCCAGCAGCCGGGCAGCCGACTCTGGAAACACCATATATTTT. Translating it yields CASSRAADSGNTIYF.

The chain carries TRBV18 and TRBJ1-4, with unresolved D. Germline V gives CDR1 KGHSH, CDR2 LQKENI. The CDR3 contains 13 residues. The V and J ends lost 2 bases and 0 bases respectively, with 1 base between them. CDR3 nucleotide sequence: TGTGCCAGCTCACCAACAACTAATGAAAAACTGTTTTTT. This gives the protein CASSPTTNEKLFF.

The CDR3 DNA follows: TGTGCCAGCAGCACTACAGATACGCAGTATTTT. This gives the protein CASSTTDTQYF. J is TRBJ2-3 and V is TRBV9; D not resolved. Trimming took off 4 bases at V and 3 bases at J, with 3 bases between the two ends. CDR3 length: 11 residues. Germline CDR1 and CDR2: SGDLS and YYNGEE.

The chain combines TRBV12-3 or TRBV12-4 with TRBJ1-6; D remains unclear. This CDR3 region has 13 residues. The V end was cut by 6 bases, the J end by 14 bases, with 17 bases between. The CDR3 nucleotides are TGTGCCAGCAGACCAGCGGGTCCTGGATCCCTCCACTTT. Residues: CASRPAGPGSLHF.

This clone was picked up one time. The chain employs TRBV6-5 and TRBJ1-5, with TRBD1 matching over 10 bases. This CDR3 has 15 residues. V lost 7 bases to trimming and J lost 7 bases; unmatched junction nucleotides: 10. Germline V gene sequence: CDR1 MNHEY, CDR2 SVGAGI. CDR3 loop: CASTLPTGGRQPQHF. CDR3 DNA sequence: TGTGCCAGCACTCTTCCGACAGGGGGCAGACAGCCCCAGCATTTT.

This clone has only one observation. This chain uses TRBV19 with TRBJ1-1; 9 nucleotides align to TRBD1. This CDR3 is 16 amino acids long. Germline V CDR1 and CDR2: LNHDA, SQIVND (reference sequence). Germline trimming cut 3 bases from V and 2 bases from J; bases unmatched to any gene: 7. The CDR3 here is CASSMYGQGINTEAFF. CDR3 in DNA: TGTGCCAGTAGTATGTACGGACAGGGGATAAACACTGAAGCTTTCTTT.

The V and J genes are TRBV12-5 and TRBJ1-4; 7 positions match TRBD1. Germline V gene sequence: CDR1 LGHNT, CDR2 FRNRAP. V lost 5 bases and J lost 5; bases outside the gene matches: 5. The CDR3 length is 14 residues. DNA for the CDR3: TGTGCTAGTGGTCTGACAGGGAAAAATGAAAAACTGTTTTTT. Translation gives CASGLTGKNEKLFF.